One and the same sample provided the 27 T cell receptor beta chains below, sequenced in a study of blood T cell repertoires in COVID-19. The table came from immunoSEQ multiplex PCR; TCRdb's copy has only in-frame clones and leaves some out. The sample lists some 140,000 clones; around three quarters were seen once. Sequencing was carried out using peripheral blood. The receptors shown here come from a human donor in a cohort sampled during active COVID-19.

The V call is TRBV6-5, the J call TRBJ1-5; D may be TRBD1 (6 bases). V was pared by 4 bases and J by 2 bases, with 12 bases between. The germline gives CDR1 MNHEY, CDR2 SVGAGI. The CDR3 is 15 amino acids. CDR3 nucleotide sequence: TGTGCCAGCAGTTTAACAGGGCCGGGCAATCAGCCCCAGCATTTT. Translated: CASSLTGPGNQPQHF.

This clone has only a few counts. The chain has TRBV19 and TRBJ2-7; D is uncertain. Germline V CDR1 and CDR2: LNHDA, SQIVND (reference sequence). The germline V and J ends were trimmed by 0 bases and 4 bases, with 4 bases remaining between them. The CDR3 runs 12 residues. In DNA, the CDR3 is TGTGCCAGTAGTATAGACGAGTACGAGCAGTACTTC. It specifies CASSIDEYEQYF.

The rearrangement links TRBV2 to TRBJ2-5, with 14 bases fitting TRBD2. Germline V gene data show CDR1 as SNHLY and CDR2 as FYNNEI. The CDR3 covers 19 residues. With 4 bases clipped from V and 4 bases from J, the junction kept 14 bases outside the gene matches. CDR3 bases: TGTGCCAGCAGTGGGTTGCGGACTAGCGGGGGGTATCGGGTAGAGACCCAGTACTTC. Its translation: CASSGLRTSGGYRVETQYF.

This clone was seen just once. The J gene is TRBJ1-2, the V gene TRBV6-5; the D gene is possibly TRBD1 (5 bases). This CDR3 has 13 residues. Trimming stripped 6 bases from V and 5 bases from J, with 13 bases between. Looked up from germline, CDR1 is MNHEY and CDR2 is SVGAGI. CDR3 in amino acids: CASRTGGGYGYTF. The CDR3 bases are TGTGCCAGCAGGACGGGGGGAGGATATGGCTACACCTTC.

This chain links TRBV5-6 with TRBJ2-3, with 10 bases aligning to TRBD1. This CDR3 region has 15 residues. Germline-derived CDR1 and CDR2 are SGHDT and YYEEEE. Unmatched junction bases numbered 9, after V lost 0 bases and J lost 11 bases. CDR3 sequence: CASSLGDRGTLGQYF. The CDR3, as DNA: TGTGCCAGCAGCTTGGGGGACAGGGGAACCCTAGGGCAGTATTTT.

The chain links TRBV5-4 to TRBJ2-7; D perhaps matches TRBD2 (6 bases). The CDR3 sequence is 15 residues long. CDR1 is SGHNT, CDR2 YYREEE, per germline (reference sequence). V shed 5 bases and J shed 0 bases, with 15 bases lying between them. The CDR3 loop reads CASSFTTSGSYEQYF. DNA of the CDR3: TGTGCCAGCAGTTTCACGACTAGTGGCTCCTACGAGCAGTACTTC.

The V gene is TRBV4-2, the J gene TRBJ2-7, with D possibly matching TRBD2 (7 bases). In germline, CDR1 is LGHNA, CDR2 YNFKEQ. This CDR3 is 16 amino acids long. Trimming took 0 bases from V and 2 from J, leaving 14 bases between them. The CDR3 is CASSQEGQGGAYEQYF. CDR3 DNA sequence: TGTGCCAGCAGCCAAGAGGGCCAAGGGGGGGCCTACGAGCAGTACTTC.

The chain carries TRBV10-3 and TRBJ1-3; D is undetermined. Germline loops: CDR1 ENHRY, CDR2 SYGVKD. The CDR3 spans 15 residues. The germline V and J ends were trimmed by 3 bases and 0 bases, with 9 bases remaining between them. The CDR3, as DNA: TGTGCCATCAGTGAAACTTTATTCTCTGGAAACACCATATATTTT. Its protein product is CAISETLFSGNTIYF.

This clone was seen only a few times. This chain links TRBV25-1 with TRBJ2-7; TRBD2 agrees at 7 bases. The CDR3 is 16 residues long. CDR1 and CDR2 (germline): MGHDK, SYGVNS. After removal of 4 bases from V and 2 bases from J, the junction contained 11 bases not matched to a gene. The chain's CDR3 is CASSVPEGGPAYEQYF. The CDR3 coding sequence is TGTGCCAGCAGTGTACCAGAGGGAGGGCCCGCCTACGAGCAGTACTTC.

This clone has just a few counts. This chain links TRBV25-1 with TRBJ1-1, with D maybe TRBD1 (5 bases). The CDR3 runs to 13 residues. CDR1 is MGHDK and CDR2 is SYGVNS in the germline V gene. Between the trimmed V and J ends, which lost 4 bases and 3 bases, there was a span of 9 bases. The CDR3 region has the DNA TGTGCCAGCAGTGGTGGGACTTACACTGAAGCTTTCTTT. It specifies CASSGGTYTEAFF. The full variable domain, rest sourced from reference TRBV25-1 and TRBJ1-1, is EADIYQTPRYLVIGTGKKITLECSQTMGHDKMYWYQQDPGMELHLIHYSYGVNSTEKGDLSSESTVSRIRTEHFPLTLESARPSHTSQYLCASSGGTYTEAFFGQGTRLTVV.

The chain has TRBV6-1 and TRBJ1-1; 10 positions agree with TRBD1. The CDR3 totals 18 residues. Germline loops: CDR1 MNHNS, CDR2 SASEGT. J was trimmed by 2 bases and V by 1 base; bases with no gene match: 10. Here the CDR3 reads CASSEGYPGQGTNTEAFF. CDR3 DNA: TGTGCCAGCAGTGAAGGGTATCCGGGACAGGGGACTAACACTGAAGCTTTCTTT.

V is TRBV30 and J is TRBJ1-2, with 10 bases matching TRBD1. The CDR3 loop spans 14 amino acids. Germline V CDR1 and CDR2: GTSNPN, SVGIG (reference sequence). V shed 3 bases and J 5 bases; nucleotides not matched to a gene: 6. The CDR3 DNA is TGTGCCTGGAGGGTCCCGGGACAGGGGTATGGCTACACCTTC. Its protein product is CAWRVPGQGYGYTF.

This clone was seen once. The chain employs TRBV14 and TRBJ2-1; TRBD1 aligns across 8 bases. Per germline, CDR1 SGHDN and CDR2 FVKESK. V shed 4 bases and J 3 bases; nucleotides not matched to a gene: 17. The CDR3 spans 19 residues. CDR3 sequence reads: CASSPFDRGAAPLYNEQFF. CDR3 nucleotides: TGTGCCAGCAGCCCCTTCGACAGGGGTGCCGCTCCCCTCTACAATGAGCAGTTCTTC.

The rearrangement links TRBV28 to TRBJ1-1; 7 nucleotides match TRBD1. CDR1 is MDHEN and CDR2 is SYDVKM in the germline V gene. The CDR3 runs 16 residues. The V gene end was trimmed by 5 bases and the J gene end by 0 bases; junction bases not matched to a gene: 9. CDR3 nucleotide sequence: TGTGCCAGCAGTCAACCCGGGACAGAGTTGAACACTGAAGCTTTCTTT. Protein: CASSQPGTELNTEAFF.

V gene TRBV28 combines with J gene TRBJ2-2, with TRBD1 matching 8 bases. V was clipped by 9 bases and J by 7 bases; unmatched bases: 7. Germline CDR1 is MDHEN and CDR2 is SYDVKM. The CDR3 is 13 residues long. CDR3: CASRTGMIGELFF. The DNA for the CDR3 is TGTGCCAGTAGGACAGGGATGATCGGGGAGCTGTTTTTT.

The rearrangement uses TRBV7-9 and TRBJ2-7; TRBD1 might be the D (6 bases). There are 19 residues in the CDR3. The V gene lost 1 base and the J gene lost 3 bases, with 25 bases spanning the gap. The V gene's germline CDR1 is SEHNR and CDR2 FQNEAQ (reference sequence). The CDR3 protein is CASSLGGRGFWDTDYEQYF. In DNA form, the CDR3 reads TGTGCCAGCAGCTTAGGAGGCAGGGGATTCTGGGACACCGACTACGAGCAGTACTTC.

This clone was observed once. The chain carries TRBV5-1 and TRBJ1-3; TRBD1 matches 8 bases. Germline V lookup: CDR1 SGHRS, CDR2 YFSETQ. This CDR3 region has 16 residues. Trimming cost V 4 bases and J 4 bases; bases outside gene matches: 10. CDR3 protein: CASSLTQGARGNTIYF. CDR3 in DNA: TGCGCCAGCAGCCTAACGCAGGGGGCGCGCGGAAACACCATATATTTT.

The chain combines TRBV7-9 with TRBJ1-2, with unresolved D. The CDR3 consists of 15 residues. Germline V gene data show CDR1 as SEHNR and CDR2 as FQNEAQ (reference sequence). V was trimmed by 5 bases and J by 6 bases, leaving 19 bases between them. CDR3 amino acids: CASSRRGEELDGYTF. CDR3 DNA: TGTGCCAGCAGCCGACGCGGCGAGGAACTGGATGGCTACACCTTC.

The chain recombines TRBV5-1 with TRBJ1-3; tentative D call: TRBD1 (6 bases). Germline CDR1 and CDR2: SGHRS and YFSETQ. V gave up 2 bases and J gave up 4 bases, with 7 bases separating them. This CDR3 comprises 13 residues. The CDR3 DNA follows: TGCGCCAGCAGCTTTACAGGGGGAAACACCATATATTTT. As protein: CASSFTGGNTIYF.

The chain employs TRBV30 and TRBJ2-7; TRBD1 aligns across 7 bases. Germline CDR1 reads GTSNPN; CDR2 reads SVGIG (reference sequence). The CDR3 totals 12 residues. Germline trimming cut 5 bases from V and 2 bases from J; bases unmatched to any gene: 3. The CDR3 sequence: CAWSGTAYEQYF. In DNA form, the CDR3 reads TGTGCCTGGTCCGGGACAGCCTACGAGCAGTACTTC.

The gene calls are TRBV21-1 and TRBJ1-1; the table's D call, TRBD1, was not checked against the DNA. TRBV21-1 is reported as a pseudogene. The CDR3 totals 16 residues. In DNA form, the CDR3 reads TGTGCCAGCACCGAGGAGTTAACAGGGATTCTCACTGAAGCTTTCTTT. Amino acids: CASTEELTGILTEAFF.

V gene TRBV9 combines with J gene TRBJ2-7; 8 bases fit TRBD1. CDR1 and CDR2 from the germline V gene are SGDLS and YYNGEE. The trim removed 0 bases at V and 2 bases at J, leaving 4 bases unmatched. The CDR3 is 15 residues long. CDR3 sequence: CASSVGGQATYEQYF. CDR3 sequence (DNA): TGTGCCAGCAGCGTAGGGGGACAGGCTACCTACGAGCAGTACTTC.

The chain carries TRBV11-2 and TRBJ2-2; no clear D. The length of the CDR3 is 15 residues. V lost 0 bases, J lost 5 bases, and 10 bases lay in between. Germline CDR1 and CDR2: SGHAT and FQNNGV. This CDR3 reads CASSLDPTRTGELFF. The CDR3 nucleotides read TGTGCCAGCAGCTTAGACCCCACCCGGACCGGGGAGCTGTTTTTT.

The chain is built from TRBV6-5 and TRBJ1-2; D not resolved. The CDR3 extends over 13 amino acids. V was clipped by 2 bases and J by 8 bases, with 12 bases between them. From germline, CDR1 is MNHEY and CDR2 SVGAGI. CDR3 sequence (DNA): TGTGCCAGCAGTTACGACCGGGGAGACGGCTACACCTTC. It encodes CASSYDRGDGYTF.

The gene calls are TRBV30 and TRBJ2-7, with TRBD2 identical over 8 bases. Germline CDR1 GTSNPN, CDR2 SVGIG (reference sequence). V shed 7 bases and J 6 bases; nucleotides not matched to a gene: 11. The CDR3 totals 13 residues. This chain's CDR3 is CASTLSAGGEQYF. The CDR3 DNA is TGTGCCTCTACACTCAGTGCGGGGGGCGAGCAGTACTTC.

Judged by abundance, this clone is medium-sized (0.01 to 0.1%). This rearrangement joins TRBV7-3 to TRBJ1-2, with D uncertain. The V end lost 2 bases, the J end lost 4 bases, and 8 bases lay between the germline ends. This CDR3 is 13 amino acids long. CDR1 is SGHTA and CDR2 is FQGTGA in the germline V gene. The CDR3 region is CASSLDNFYGYTF. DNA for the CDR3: TGTGCCAGCAGCTTAGACAACTTCTATGGCTACACCTTC.

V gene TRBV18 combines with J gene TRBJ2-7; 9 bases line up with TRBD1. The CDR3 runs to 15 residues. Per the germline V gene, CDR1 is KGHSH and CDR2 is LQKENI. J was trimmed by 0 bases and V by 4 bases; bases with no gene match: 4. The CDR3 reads CASSQGTGSSYEQYF. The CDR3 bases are TGTGCCAGCTCACAAGGGACAGGGAGCTCCTACGAGCAGTACTTC.